This is a list of T cell receptor beta chains from one sample in a study of T-cell reconstitution after alpha-beta-depleted transplantation in children. MiXCR, applied by TCRdb to the PCR reads, yields one record per CDR3 protein. The data contain roughly 200,000 distinct CDR3 sequences, roughly 7.5% of them singletons. This material consisted of PBMCs from the stem cell graft donor, taken from the stem cell graft. The receptors were gathered from a human donor who donated a stem cell graft to a child with Wiskott-Aldrich syndrome. Both conserved end residues are part of each CDR3. The D gene is left open where the match is weak. A row's size may be missing; if present it is once, few, many or a size class.

V gene	clone size	J gene	D gene	CDR3 DNA	CDR3 protein
TRBV15	-	TRBJ2-1	TRBD2	TGTGCCATCGCTCGGGGGACTAGCTCATACAATGAGCAGTTCTTC	CAIARGTSSYNEQFF
TRBV12-3/TRBV12-4	many	TRBJ1-1	-	TGTGCCAGCAGTTTGAATGTTGGAGCTTTCTTT	CASSLNVGAFF
TRBV7-2	many	TRBJ2-7	-	TGTGCCAGCAGCTTAACGGACACCTACGAGCAGTACTTC	CASSLTDTYEQYF
TRBV11-2	many	TRBJ2-1	TRBD2	TGTGCCAGCAGCTCTCCCGGGGGGATCTACAATGAGCAGTTCTTC	CASSSPGGIYNEQFF
TRBV12-3/TRBV12-4	many	TRBJ1-6	TRBD1	TGTGCCAGCAGACAAGGACAGGATCGGCGGACCCTCCACTTT	CASRQGQDRRTLHF
TRBV24-1	many	TRBJ2-7	-	TGTGCCACCAGTGATCGGAGGGTCCCTACCTACGAGCAGTACTTC	CATSDRRVPTYEQYF
TRBV18	few	TRBJ1-1	-	TGTGCCAGCTCGTCAGGAGGGACTGAAGCTTTCTTT	CASSSGGTEAFF
TRBV12-5	many	TRBJ1-3	TRBD1	TGTGCTAGTGGTTTGTTCGGACAGGGACCCCCCTCTGGAAACACCATATATTTT	CASGLFGQGPPSGNTIYF
TRBV11-2	many	TRBJ1-1	-	TGTGCCAGCACCGAGACTGGTAACACTGAAGCTTTCTTT	CASTETGNTEAFF
TRBV7-2	many	TRBJ2-1	-	TGTGCCAGCAGCTTAGACCGGGGTTTTGGAGAGCAGTTCTTC	CASSLDRGFGEQFF
TRBV9	many	TRBJ2-6	-	TGTGCCTCGACACCGGACAGTGACGACTCTGGGGCCAACGTCCTGACTTTC	CASTPDSDDSGANVLTF
TRBV9	many	TRBJ2-2	-	TGTGCCAGCAGCGCCGTGGCCGGGGAGCTGTTTTTT	CASSAVAGELFF
TRBV5-4	-	TRBJ2-5	-	TGTGCCAGCAGCTTGGGGGGCCGGGACCGAGAGACCCAGTACTTC	CASSLGGRDRETQYF
TRBV12-3/TRBV12-4	many	TRBJ2-1	TRBD2	TGTGCCAGCAGCATGGGCAGCGGGAGGGCCGGTGAGCAGTTCTTC	CASSMGSGRAGEQFF
TRBV12-3/TRBV12-4	many	TRBJ1-4	-	TGTGCCAGCAGGGAGGCCGTCTATGAAAAACTGTTTTTT	CASREAVYEKLFF
TRBV5-1	many	TRBJ1-1	TRBD1	TGCGCCAGCAGCCGGGGGACAGATGAAGCTTTCTTT	CASSRGTDEAFF